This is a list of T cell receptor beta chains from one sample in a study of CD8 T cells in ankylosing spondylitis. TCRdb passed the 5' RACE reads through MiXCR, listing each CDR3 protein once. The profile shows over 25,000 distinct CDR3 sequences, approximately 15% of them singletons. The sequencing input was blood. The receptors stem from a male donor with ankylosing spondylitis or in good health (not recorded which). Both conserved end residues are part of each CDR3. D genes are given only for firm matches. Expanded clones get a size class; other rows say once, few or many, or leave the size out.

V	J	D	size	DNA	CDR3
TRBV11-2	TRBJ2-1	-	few	TGTGCCAGCAGCCTCTCCGCCTTCTCCTACAATGAGCAGTTCTTC	CASSLSAFSYNEQFF
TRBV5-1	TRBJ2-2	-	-	TGCGCCAGCAGCCGTGATGGGCAGGGGGGGTCGGAGCTGTTTTTT	CASSRDGQGGSELFF
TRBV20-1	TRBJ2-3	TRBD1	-	TGCAGTGCTAGAGAAAGTACAGGGGGCCGCACAGATACGCAGTATTTT	CSARESTGGRTDTQYF
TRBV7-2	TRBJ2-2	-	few	TGTGCCAGCAGCTTAGAGGGACTTTACACCGGGGAGCTGTTTTTT	CASSLEGLYTGELFF
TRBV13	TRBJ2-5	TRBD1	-	TGTGCCAGCAGTGGGGACAGTTTCGGAGAGACCCAGTACTTC	CASSGDSFGETQYF
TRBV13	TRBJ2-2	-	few	TGTGCCAGCAGCTTAGCAGCCGGGGAGCTGTTTTTT	CASSLAAGELFF
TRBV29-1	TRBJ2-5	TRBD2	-	TGCAGCGTCGGCGGGACTAGCCTCGGGACCCAGTACTTC	CSVGGTSLGTQYF
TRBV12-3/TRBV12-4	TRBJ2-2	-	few	TGTGCCAGCAGGGGATTCCCCGCGAACACCGGGGAGCTGTTTTTT	CASRGFPANTGELFF
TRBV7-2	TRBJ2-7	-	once	TGTGCCAGCAGCTTCCGGGCCTCCCAGCCGTACTTC	CASSFRASQPYF
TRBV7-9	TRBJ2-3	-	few	TGTGCCAGCGTTCAGGCGGGAGATACGCAGTATTTT	CASVQAGDTQYF
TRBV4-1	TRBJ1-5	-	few	TGCGCCAGCAGCCAAGGGCAGGCAAAAAATCAGCCCCAGCATTTT	CASSQGQAKNQPQHF
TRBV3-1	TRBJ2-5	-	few	TGTGCCAGCAGCCAAGTAGTCAGCGGGTTCGGAGGGACCCAGTACTTC	CASSQVVSGFGGTQYF
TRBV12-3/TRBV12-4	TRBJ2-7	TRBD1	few	TGTGCCAGCAGTCAACAGGGGGGAACCTACGAGCAGTACTTC	CASSQQGGTYEQYF
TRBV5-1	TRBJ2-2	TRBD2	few	TGCGCCAGCAGCGATGGACCGGCGGGAGTGGGGACCGGGGAGCTGTTTTTT	CASSDGPAGVGTGELFF
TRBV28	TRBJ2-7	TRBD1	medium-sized	TGTGCCAGCAGTCTAGGGACAGTCAACGAGCAGTACTTC	CASSLGTVNEQYF
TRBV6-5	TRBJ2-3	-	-	TGTGCCAGCAGTTACTCCCGCAACCCAGATACGCAGTATTTT	CASSYSRNPDTQYF
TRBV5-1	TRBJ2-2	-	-	TGCGCCAGCAGCTTGGAGGGCAGGGCCACCGGGGAGCTGTTTTTT	CASSLEGRATGELFF
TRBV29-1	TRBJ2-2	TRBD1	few	TGCAGCGTTGGCGGACAGGGATCCACCGGGGAGCTGTTTTTT	CSVGGQGSTGELFF
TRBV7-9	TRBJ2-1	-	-	TGTGCCAGCAGCCCCCCGCGGCAGTACAATGAGCAGTTCTTC	CASSPPRQYNEQFF
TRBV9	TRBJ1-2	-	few	TGTGCCAGCGAGGGGAGTTCTGACTATGGCTACACCTTC	CASEGSSDYGYTF
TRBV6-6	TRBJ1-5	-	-	TGTGCCAGCACCCCGGTAGGGTCGAGTCAGCCCCAGCATTTT	CASTPVGSSQPQHF
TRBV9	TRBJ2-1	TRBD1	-	TGTGCCAGCAGCGCCGGAAGTACAGGGGAAGTTTCCTACAATGAGCAGTTCTTC	CASSAGSTGEVSYNEQFF
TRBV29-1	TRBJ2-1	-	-	TGCAGCGGGAGAAGAGGGAATGAGCAGTTCTTC	CSGRRGNEQFF
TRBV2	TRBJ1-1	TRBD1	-	TGTGCCAGCGGCCGGACAGGGGGCGTGGGAACTGAAGCTTTCTTT	CASGRTGGVGTEAFF
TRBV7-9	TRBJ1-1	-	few	TGTGCCAGCAGCTCGACTCAGAACACTGAAGCTTTCTTT	CASSSTQNTEAFF
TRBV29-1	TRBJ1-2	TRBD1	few	TGCAGCGTTAGGACAGGGGAAAACTATGGCTACACCTTC	CSVRTGENYGYTF
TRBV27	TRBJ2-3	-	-	TGTGCCAGCAGTTTGGTGGGGACCTCTAGCACAGATACGCAGTATTTT	CASSLVGTSSTDTQYF
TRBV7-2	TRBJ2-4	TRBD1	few	TGTGCCAGCAGCCCTATAGGGACAGTCAACATTCAGTACTTC	CASSPIGTVNIQYF
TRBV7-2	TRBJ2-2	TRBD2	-	TGTGCCAGCAAACTAGCGGGGGGGCTGAACACCGGGGAGCTGTTTTTT	CASKLAGGLNTGELFF
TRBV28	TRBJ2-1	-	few	TGTGCCAGCAGTTTTCCGGGACGAGATGAGCAGTTCTTC	CASSFPGRDEQFF
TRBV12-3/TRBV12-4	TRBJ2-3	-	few	TGTGCCAGCAAAGCGACCCTACCAAAAGCAGATACGCAGTATTTT	CASKATLPKADTQYF
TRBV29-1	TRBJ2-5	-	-	TGCAGCGCTCAAGGGGGCCAAGAGACCCAGTACTTC	CSAQGGQETQYF
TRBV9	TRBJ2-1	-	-	TGTGCCAGCAGCGTAGATGCGACCTCCCAGGGTGAGCAGTTCTTC	CASSVDATSQGEQFF
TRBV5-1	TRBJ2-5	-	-	TGCGCCAGCAGCTTGGTGGCAGTCCTTCCCCAAGAGACCCAGTACTTC	CASSLVAVLPQETQYF
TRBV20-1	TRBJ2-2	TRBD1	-	TGCAGTGCTAGAGGACAGGGGGGTTTGACCGGGGAGCTGTTTTTT	CSARGQGGLTGELFF
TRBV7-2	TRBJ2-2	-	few	TGTGCCAGCAGCCCCAATGGGGTGAACACCGGGGAGCTGTTTTTT	CASSPNGVNTGELFF
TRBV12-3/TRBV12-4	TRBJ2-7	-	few	TGTGCCAGCAGTTTAGAGGGCACGGTGGGCTACGAGCAGTACTTC	CASSLEGTVGYEQYF
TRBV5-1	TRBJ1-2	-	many	TGCGCCAGCAGCCCGGGGGTGGACTATGGCTACACCTTC	CASSPGVDYGYTF
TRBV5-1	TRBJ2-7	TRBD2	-	TGCGCCAGCAGCTTGGGTACTAGCGGGAGCCACGAGCAGTACTTC	CASSLGTSGSHEQYF
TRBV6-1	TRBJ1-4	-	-	TGTGCCAGCAGGATGCCCGCAACTAATGAAAAACTGTTTTTT	CASRMPATNEKLFF
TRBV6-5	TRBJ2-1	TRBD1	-	TGTGCCAGCAGTCAAGACAGGGGGCGAAACAATGAGCAGTTCTTC	CASSQDRGRNNEQFF
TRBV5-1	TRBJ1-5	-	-	TGCGCCAGCAGCTTGGATTGGAATCAGCCCCAGCATTTT	CASSLDWNQPQHF
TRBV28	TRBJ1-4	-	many	TGTGCCGGGGGACCGCCGGGGCGTAATGAAAAACTGTTTTTT	CAGGPPGRNEKLFF
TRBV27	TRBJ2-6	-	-	TGTGCCAGCAGTTTAGGTGGGACTGGGGCCAACGTCCTGACTTTC	CASSLGGTGANVLTF
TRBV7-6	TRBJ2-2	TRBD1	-	TGTGCCAGCAGCCAGCCCGGACAGGGGACCGGGGAGCTGTTTTTT	CASSQPGQGTGELFF
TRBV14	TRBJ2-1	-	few	TGTGCCAGCAGCCAAGTATACAATGAGCAGTTCTTC	CASSQVYNEQFF
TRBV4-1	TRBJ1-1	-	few	TGCGCCAGCAGCCGAAGGTACGGGGGGAACACTGAAGCTTTCTTT	CASSRRYGGNTEAFF
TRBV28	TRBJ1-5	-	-	TGTGCCAGCAGGACCTCTGGGCAGGGTAAACAGCCCCAGCATTTT	CASRTSGQGKQPQHF